This TCR beta chain was recovered during a study of control samples from healthy donors and cancer patients (dated by TCRdb to 2020 to 2022). Comments on this clone: Its cognate antigen has yet to be identified. Per-base quality was not reported, and no clone a single base away is much larger than it.

Receptor libraries were prepared by the immunoSEQ multiplex PCR assay. This immuneACCESS table, as held by TCRdb, lists in-frame sequences with V and J called but not all clones. Of the missing ones, under half trace to an unresolved V gene in checked studies; the others have no known cause. Counted in this sample were 150,000 to 200,000 clones; 91% of them appeared once. The ten top clones hold about 1.6% of the sample. The junction shows trimming of 4 bases on V and 0 bases on J, and the gene matches do not reach 2 bases of it. The germline V gene supplies CDR1 KGHSH and CDR2 LQKENI. The CDR3, from cysteine to phenylalanine, totals 14 residues. Only CDR3 DNA remains: 42 bases, in frame from the first base.

The sequence links TRBV18 to TRBJ2-7; 8 central bases correspond to TRBD1. Sample: blood. This clonotype was sampled from a woman aged 25 to 39 in good health. The DNA sequence is given as TGTGCCAGCTCACGGGACAGGAGCTCCTACGAGCAGTACTTC. The translation is CASSRDRSSYEQYF.